This TCR beta chain was recovered during a study of cytomegalovirus exposure and HLA in healthy donors. Of note for this clone: No antigen is known for it.

The PCR had 60 Vbeta and 13 Jbeta primers. Profiled with immunoSEQ multiplex PCR; TCRdb holds only in-frame clones, not every one. Among 95,000 to 110,000 clones listed, more than 70% were seen once. Whole-study findings and limits: In an earlier analysis, productive rearrangement rates for most beta V segments clustered near 87% or 30%. Apparent HLA restriction characterized most CMV-associated TCR beta chains in a later analysis.

This CDR3 is built from 14 residues. Germline V gene data show CDR1 as LNHDA and CDR2 as SQIVND (reference sequence). The ends were cut back, 1 base at V and 8 bases at J, with 11 bases in the middle. The V gene is TRBV19, the J gene TRBJ1-4, with D possibly matching TRBD1 (6 bases). The specimen sequenced was PBMCs. The sequence was obtained from a man in his thirties or forties in good health and CMV-seronegative. The CDR3 is CASSIVRGGEKLFF. DNA for the CDR3: TGTGCCAGTAGTATAGTCAGGGGCGGAGAAAAACTGTTTTTT.